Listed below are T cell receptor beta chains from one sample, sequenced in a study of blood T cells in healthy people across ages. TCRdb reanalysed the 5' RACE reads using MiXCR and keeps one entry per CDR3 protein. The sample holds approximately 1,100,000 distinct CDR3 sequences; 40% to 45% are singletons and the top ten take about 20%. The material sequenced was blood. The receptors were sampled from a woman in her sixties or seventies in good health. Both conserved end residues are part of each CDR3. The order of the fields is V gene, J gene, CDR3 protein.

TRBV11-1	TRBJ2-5	CASSLGRLAGNTPQETQYF
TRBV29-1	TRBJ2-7	CSVLTGSWEQYF
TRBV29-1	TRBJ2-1	CSTREGAYNEQFF
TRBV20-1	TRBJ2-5	CSASGGFRNEQYF
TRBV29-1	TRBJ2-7	CSVECPAEYGYEQYF
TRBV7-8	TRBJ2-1	CASSFSTSGSHNEQFF
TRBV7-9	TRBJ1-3	CASRKQDSGNTIYF
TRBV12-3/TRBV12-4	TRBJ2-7	CASSLGTSGAPYEQYF
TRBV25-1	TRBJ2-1	CASSDPAGAYGETQFF
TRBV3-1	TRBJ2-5	CASSQDRGGLETQYF
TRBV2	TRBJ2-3	CASSRDTSTDTQYF
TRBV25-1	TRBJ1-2	CASSSIGGLPGGYGYTF
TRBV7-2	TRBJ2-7	CASNPRLAGTGQYF
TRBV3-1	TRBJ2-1	CASSQTSVSNEQFF
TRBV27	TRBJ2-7	CASSSPAGGSYEQYF
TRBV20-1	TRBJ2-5	CSARVRGETQYF
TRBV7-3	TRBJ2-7	CASSLSSYSYEQYF
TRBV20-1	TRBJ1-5	CSSRKITGLYQPQHF
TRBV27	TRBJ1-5	CASRRQGDWPQHF
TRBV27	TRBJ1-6	CASSWGQSSYNSPLHF
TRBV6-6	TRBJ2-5	CASSPGTLSASQYF